One sample yielded the 7 T cell receptor beta chains listed below, sequenced in a study of glioma-infiltrating T cells after dendritic cell vaccination. Described time point: after dendritic cell vaccination, including at tumor progression/relapse. Generated by immunoSEQ multiplex PCR, the TCRdb table keeps only in-frame clones and is missing some. The table lists tens of thousands of clones, approximately 80% of them singletons. Sequences were derived from blood, sampled after dendritic cell vaccination. These receptors originate from a human donor with glioblastoma.

This chain joins TRBV7-9 and TRBJ1-2; 9 nucleotides match TRBD1. Trimming removed 5 bases from V and 2 bases from J; junction bases left unmatched: 6. CDR1 SEHNR and CDR2 FQNEAQ come from the germline V gene (reference sequence). The CDR3 loop spans 15 amino acids. As DNA, the CDR3 is TGTGCCAGCAGCCCTCGGACAGGGGAGAACTATGGCTACACCTTC. This translates into CASSPRTGENYGYTF. Full variable domain (rest looked up from reference TRBV7-9 and TRBJ1-2): DTGVSQNPRHKITKRGQNVTFRCDPISEHNRLYWYRQTLGQGPEFLTYFQNEAQLEKSRLLSDRFSAERPKGSFSTLEIQRTEQGDSAMYLCASSPRTGENYGYTFGSGTRLTVV.

V and J are TRBV9 and TRBJ2-1; 8 bases map to TRBD1. CDR3 length: 16 residues. The germline CDR1 and CDR2 sequences are SGDLS and YYNGEE. The V segment lost 3 bases and the J segment 4 bases; nucleotides outside the gene matches: 9. The DNA of the CDR3 is TGTGCCAGCAGCGCCGACAGGGGTACGGATTACAATGAGCAGTTCTTC. It is translated as CASSADRGTDYNEQFF. Combining the CDR3 with reference TRBV9 and TRBJ2-1 gives the whole variable domain DSGVTQTPKHLITATGQRVTLRCSPRSGDLSVYWYQQSLDQGLQFLIQYYNGEERAKGNILERFSAQQFPDLHSELNLSSLELGDSALYFCASSADRGTDYNEQFFGPGTRLTVL.

This sequence joins TRBV19 and TRBJ2-6, with TRBD2 as a possible D gene (6 bases). Looked up from germline, CDR1 is LNHDA and CDR2 is SQIVND (reference sequence). Between the trimmed V and J ends, which lost 7 bases and 0 bases, there was a span of 19 bases. The CDR3 is 18 amino acids. CDR3 coding DNA: TGTGCCAGTACCCCCGGGGACTTCTTCAGCTCTGGGGCCAACGTCCTGACTTTC. Encoded protein: CASTPGDFFSSGANVLTF.

CDR3 loop: CASSGVPRGGYTF. CDR3 bases: TGTGCCAGCAGCGGAGTCCCTAGGGGCGGCTACACCTTC. The chain uses TRBV9 and TRBJ1-2; TRBD1 might be the D (5 bases). Germline-derived CDR1 and CDR2 are SGDLS and YYNGEE. V was cut by 3 bases and J by 8 bases, with 14 bases left in between. This CDR3 has 13 residues.

DNA for the CDR3: TGCGCCAGCAGCTTACGACAGGGAAACACTGAAGCTTTCTTT. Translated, it gives CASSLRQGNTEAFF. V usage is TRBV5-1 and J usage is TRBJ1-1; TRBD1 agrees at 7 bases. Germline V lookup: CDR1 SGHRS, CDR2 YFSETQ. CDR3 length equals 14 residues. V was clipped by 2 bases and J by 2 bases; unmatched bases: 3.

This clone showed up just once. The chain recombines TRBV4-1 with TRBJ2-2; 7 bases agree with TRBD2. Germline loops: CDR1 MGHRA, CDR2 YSYEKL. This CDR3 spans 15 amino acids. V was pared by 3 bases and J by 6 bases, with 7 bases of the junction left unmatched. The CDR3 here is CASSHVLTSAGELFF. CDR3 sequence (DNA): TGCGCCAGCAGCCACGTACTAACTAGCGCCGGGGAGCTGTTTTTT.

The chain has TRBV25-1 and TRBJ2-5; TRBD2 is a possible D gene (5 bases). CDR1 is MGHDK and CDR2 is SYGVNS in the germline V gene. Between the trimmed V and J ends, which lost 7 bases and 4 bases, there was a span of 19 bases. There are 15 residues in the CDR3. DNA for the CDR3: TGTGCCAGCATCCCAAGTTTAGCTGGAGGAGAGACCCAGTACTTC. Amino acid sequence: CASIPSLAGGETQYF.